This is a list of T cell receptor beta chains from one sample in a study of T cell changes during pregnancy in multiple sclerosis. Assay used: immunoSEQ multiplex PCR; TCRdb lists only in-frame clones, some missing. The repertoire consists of over 35,000 clones, with around 93% occurring once and the leading ten covering 7.5% to 9.5%. The sequenced sample was CD8+ T cells from peripheral blood mononuclear cells, obtained in the third trimester of pregnancy. The origin of the receptors is a female donor with multiple sclerosis, enrolled in a pregnancy study. CDR3s include the opening cysteine and the closing phenylalanine or tryptophan. The order of the fields is J gene, V gene, D gene, CDR3 protein. D genes are given only for firm matches.

TRBJ2-7,TRBV28,-,CASSSPLTGTEQYF
TRBJ1-1,TRBV7-3,TRBD1,CASSLNRGTEAFF
TRBJ2-3,TRBV6-5,-,CASSYSGGRPDTQYF
TRBJ2-7,TRBV25-1,TRBD2,CASRGREFGYEQYF
TRBJ2-7,TRBV13,-,CASSLPRGEQYF
TRBJ2-7,TRBV15,-,CATSRVPGTLAYEQYF
TRBJ2-7,TRBV10-2,-,CASSEISGNEQYF
TRBJ1-4,TRBV5-1,-,CASSLRGIGEKLFF
TRBJ2-1,TRBV19,-,CASTHGGVHEQFF
TRBJ2-5,TRBV7-9,-,CASSAPKETQYF
TRBJ2-1,TRBV6-5,-,CASSLQDTYNEQFF
TRBJ1-5,TRBV7-8,-,CASSLWERQIHQPQHF
TRBJ2-7,TRBV21-1,-,CASTTVSSYEQYF
TRBJ2-4,TRBV28,-,CASSPRGIQYF
TRBJ2-6,TRBV28,-,CASRSTGLARSSGANVLTF
TRBJ2-1,TRBV28,-,CASSSFAGVGPNEQFF
TRBJ2-1,TRBV6-6,-,CASSYTGQEQFF
TRBJ1-1,TRBV5-1,TRBD1,CASNRDRAMNTEAFF
TRBJ2-4,TRBV27,TRBD1,CASSRDRGAKNIQYF
TRBJ2-2,TRBV27,TRBD2,CASSLLAGPGELFF
TRBJ2-7,TRBV19,-,CASSALANIFEQYF
TRBJ2-7,TRBV4-1,-,CASSQDFGYEQYF
TRBJ2-7,TRBV13,-,CASSHYYEQYF
TRBJ2-3,TRBV28,-,CASSFRVPSTDTQYF
TRBJ2-2,TRBV2,TRBD2,CASSEATSGRAVTGELFF
TRBJ2-5,TRBV9,TRBD2,CASSAEGGSGDQETQYF
TRBJ2-1,TRBV5-1,TRBD2,CASSLELAGVKGEQFF
TRBJ1-4,TRBV6-5,-,CASSYSGGHEKLFF
TRBJ1-2,TRBV6-6,-,CASSYGQNYGYTF
TRBJ1-4,TRBV25-1,-,CASRDDRGNEKLFF
TRBJ1-2,TRBV6-1,-,CASSEDVGLRGDGYTF
TRBJ2-7,TRBV5-6,-,CASTPGGSDYEQYF
-,TRBV4-1,-,CASSLFEGSYSYEQYF
TRBJ1-5,TRBV28,-,CASSLFVGDQPQHF
TRBJ2-7,TRBV7-2,-,CASSFSSASSYEQYF
TRBJ2-7,TRBV7-4,TRBD1,CASSFRDRGRYEQYF
TRBJ2-7,TRBV27,-,CASSLSQSYEQYF
TRBJ2-2,TRBV19,-,CASSRAGVNTGELFF
TRBJ1-4,TRBV7-9,-,CASSFLQGVSEKLFF
TRBJ2-5,TRBV4-1,-,CASSQNSAGKTQYF
TRBJ1-1,TRBV11-2,-,CASSPGTEAFF
TRBJ2-5,TRBV29-1,-,CSVEGLGEGKYF
TRBJ2-5,TRBV27,TRBD2,CASSLLAGQETQYF
TRBJ1-1,TRBV27,-,CASSLRRENTEAFF
TRBJ2-1,TRBV19,-,CASSIGAETYNEQFF
TRBJ1-3,TRBV28,-,CASSSRIYDSSGNTIYF
TRBJ2-1,TRBV7-3,TRBD2,CASSAPTSGGDNEQFF
TRBJ2-1,TRBV29-1,TRBD2,CSVGNSGRANEQFF
TRBJ2-4,TRBV28,-,CASSPPGFPKNIQYF
TRBJ2-1,TRBV7-9,-,CASSWPAGLDYNEQFF
TRBJ2-3,TRBV14,-,CASSQDRTDTQYF
TRBJ2-1,TRBV6-5,-,CASSGATAGNEQFF